This note documents a single T cell receptor beta chain sequence. What it binds is unknown. This sample was included in a study of cytomegalovirus exposure and HLA in healthy donors. Study-level findings and limits: Subsequent analysis showed first-cohort TCR clusters tending to co-occur in some 120 validation repertoires. CMV antigen specificity of a few CMV-associated chains was confirmed in vitro. Some TCR beta chains (over 150 of them) were listed as cytomegalovirus-associated.

V lost 0 bases to trimming and J lost 3 bases, with 8 bases between them. The germline V gene has CDR1 SGDLS and CDR2 YYNGEE. The CDR3 spans 14 residues. Generated by immunoSEQ multiplex PCR, the TCRdb table keeps only in-frame clones and is missing some. The sample includes over 65,000 clones, roughly 94% of them seen just once. The sequence derives from a woman under 30 in good health and CMV-seropositive. This sequence joins TRBV9 and TRBJ2-3; D gene uncertain. Material for sequencing was PBMCs. The CDR3 DNA is TGTGCCAGCAGCGTAGCTGCAGGTACAGATACGCAGTATTTT. Translation gives CASSVAAGTDTQYF.